The clone carrying this T cell receptor (beta chain) was recorded a few times. The donors, healthy Caucasians from Russia, were aged 6 to 90. This sample was included in a study of blood T cells in healthy people across ages. A second PCR, run for about 7 to 12 cycles, used a sample-barcoded 5' primer plus a J-beta primer mix. MiXCR, applied by TCRdb to the 5' RACE reads, yields one record per CDR3 protein. The table includes 850,000 to 1,300,000 distinct CDR3 sequences, 35% to 55% detected once. The source material was blood. The clonotype was recovered from a woman aged 55-70 years in good health.

Written as DNA, the CDR3 is TGTGCCAGCAGCTTAACAGGACCCGATAATTCACCCCTCCACTTT. Translation: CASSLTGPDNSPLHF. This chain joins TRBV7-9 and TRBJ1-6; possible D gene TRBD1, 5 bases. Trimming took 2 bases from V and 5 from J, leaving 10 bases between them. The germline V gene encodes CDR1 SEHNR and CDR2 FQNEAQ (reference sequence). The CDR3 runs to 15 residues.